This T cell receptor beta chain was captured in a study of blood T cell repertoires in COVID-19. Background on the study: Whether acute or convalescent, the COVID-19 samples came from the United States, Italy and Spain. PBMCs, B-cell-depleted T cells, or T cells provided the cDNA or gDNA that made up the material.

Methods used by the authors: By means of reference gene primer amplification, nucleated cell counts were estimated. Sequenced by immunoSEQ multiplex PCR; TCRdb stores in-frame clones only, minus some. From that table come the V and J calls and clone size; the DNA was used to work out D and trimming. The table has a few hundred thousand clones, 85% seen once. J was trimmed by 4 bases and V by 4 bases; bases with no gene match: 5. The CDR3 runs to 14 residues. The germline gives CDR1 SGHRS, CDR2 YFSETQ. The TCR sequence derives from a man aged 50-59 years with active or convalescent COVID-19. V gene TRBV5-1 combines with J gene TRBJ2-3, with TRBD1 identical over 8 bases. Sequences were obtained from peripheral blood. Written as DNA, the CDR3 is TGCGCCAGCAGCCCAGGACAGGGCCCAGATACGCAGTATTTT. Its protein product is CASSPGQGPDTQYF. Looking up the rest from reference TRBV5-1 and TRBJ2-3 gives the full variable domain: KAGVTQTPRYLIKTRGQQVTLSCSPISGHRSVSWYQQTPGQGLQFLFEYFSETQRNKGNFPGRFSGRQFSNSRSEMNVSTLELGDSALYLCASSPGQGPDTQYFGPGTRLTVL.